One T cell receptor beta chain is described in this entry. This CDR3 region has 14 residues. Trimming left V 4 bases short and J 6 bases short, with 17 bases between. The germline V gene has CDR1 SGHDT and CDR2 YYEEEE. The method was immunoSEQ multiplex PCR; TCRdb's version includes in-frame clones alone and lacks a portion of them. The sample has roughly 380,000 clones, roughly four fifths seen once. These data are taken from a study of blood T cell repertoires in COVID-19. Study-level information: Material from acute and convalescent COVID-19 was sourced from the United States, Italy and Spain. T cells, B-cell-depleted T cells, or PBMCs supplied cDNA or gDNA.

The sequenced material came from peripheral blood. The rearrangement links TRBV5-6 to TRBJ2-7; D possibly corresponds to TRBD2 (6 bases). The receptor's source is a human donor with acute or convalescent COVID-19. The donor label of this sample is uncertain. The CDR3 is CASSQAPGVAEQYF. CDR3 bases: TGTGCCAGCAGCCAGGCTCCGGGGGTCGCCGAGCAGTACTTC.